A single sample is the source of the 11 T cell receptor beta chains below, sequenced in a study of OX40 agonist ivuxolimab in advanced cancers. Receptor libraries were prepared by the immunoSEQ multiplex PCR assay. TCRdb obtained this table from immuneACCESS and retained in-frame rearrangements with V and J assigned. These tables miss some clones; where compared with another copy, unresolved V genes account for less than half of the shortfall, and the remainder is unexplained. Here the sample has some 21,000 clones; around nine tenths occur a single time. Together, the top ten hold approximately 50% of the sample. The starting material was CD4+ or CD8+ T cells sorted from blood, obtained in a trial of the OX40 agonist ivuxolimab. The receptor source for this set is an adult with an advanced solid tumor such as melanoma, head and neck, liver or kidney cancer.

The gene calls are TRBV6-6 and TRBJ1-5, with D perhaps TRBD1 (5 bases). Trimming took off 6 bases at V and 0 bases at J, with 9 bases between the two ends. Germline lookup yields CDR1 MNHNY and CDR2 SVGAGI (reference sequence). CDR3 length equals 14 residues. This CDR3 is CASRDTHSNQPQHF. The CDR3, as DNA: TGTGCCAGCAGGGACACCCATAGCAATCAGCCCCAGCATTTT.

This clone was seen only once. The chain uses TRBV7-9 and TRBJ2-3; the D gene is possibly TRBD2 (5 bases). CDR1 and CDR2 from the germline V gene are SEHNR and FQNEAQ (reference sequence). Trimming shortened V by 6 bases and J by 2 bases, and 12 bases separated the two germline ends. The CDR3 consists of 14 residues. The CDR3 bases are TGTGCCAGCAGTCCCGGGAACCCCACAGATACGCAGTATTTT. As protein: CASSPGNPTDTQYF.

J is TRBJ1-2 and V is TRBV19, with D tentatively TRBD1 (6 bases). Trimming removed 10 bases at V and 4 bases at J, with 22 bases between. The CDR3 has 15 residues. Germline CDR1 reads LNHDA; CDR2 reads SQIVND (reference sequence). The CDR3, as DNA: TGTGCCACTACAATAACCGGGACATCGTCCTATGGCTACACCTTC. Translation: CATTITGTSSYGYTF.

This chain uses TRBV30 with TRBJ2-3, with D maybe TRBD2 (5 bases). Trimming stripped 1 base from V and 8 bases from J, with 10 bases between. Germline V gives CDR1 GTSNPN, CDR2 SVGIG (reference sequence). This CDR3 has 12 amino acids. The CDR3, as DNA: TGTGCCTGGAGTGACGGGGTTATTACGCAGTATTTT. Its protein product is CAWSDGVITQYF.

V and J are TRBV5-1 and TRBJ2-1; a weak D match, TRBD2 (6 bases). Germline V gives CDR1 SGHRS, CDR2 YFSETQ. Trimming removed 0 bases at V and 0 bases at J, with 10 bases between. The CDR3 sequence is 16 residues long. The CDR3 sequence is CASSLGLAVSYNEQFF. The CDR3 coding sequence is TGCGCCAGCAGCTTGGGTTTAGCGGTCTCCTACAATGAGCAGTTCTTC.

This clone showed up just a few times. The V and J genes are TRBV19 and TRBJ1-3, with no clear D. V was pared by 3 bases and J by 2 bases, with 5 bases between. The CDR3 totals 13 residues. Germline CDR1 LNHDA, CDR2 SQIVND (reference sequence). CDR3 residues: CASSIAPGNTIYF. Here the CDR3 DNA reads TGTGCCAGTAGTATTGCCCCTGGAAACACCATATATTTT.

This clone was observed a single time. This rearrangement joins TRBV5-1 to TRBJ2-5; no definite D call. The CDR3 spans 12 residues. Germline loops: CDR1 SGHRS, CDR2 YFSETQ. V lost 0 bases and J lost 5, with 5 bases in between. The chain's CDR3 is CASSLARETQYF. DNA for the CDR3: TGCGCCAGCAGCTTGGCCCGGGAGACCCAGTACTTC. Using reference TRBV5-1 and TRBJ2-5 for the parts outside the CDR3, the full variable domain is KAGVTQTPRYLIKTRGQQVTLSCSPISGHRSVSWYQQTPGQGLQFLFEYFSETQRNKGNFPGRFSGRQFSNSRSEMNVSTLELGDSALYLCASSLARETQYFGPGTRLLVL.

The chain joins TRBV7-9 to TRBJ1-2, with D hard to call. Germline V gene sequence: CDR1 SEHNR, CDR2 FQNEAQ (reference sequence). The CDR3 contains 13 residues. V lost 6 bases and J 4 bases, leaving 12 bases between the germline ends. Written as DNA, the CDR3 is TGTGCCAGCAGTCCGGGGTTGGGCTATGGCTACACCTTC. Translated, it gives CASSPGLGYGYTF.

The chain links TRBV6-6 to TRBJ2-3; D possibly corresponds to TRBD2 (6 bases). The CDR3 consists of 14 residues. Germline loops: CDR1 MNHNY, CDR2 SVGAGI (reference sequence). The V end was cut by 4 bases, the J end by 2 bases, with 10 bases between. The CDR3 region is CASSWREITDTQYF. In DNA, the CDR3 is TGTGCCAGCAGTTGGAGGGAAATCACAGATACGCAGTATTTT.

This chain links TRBV2 with TRBJ2-7; 9 bases fit TRBD1. This CDR3 is built from 13 residues. V lost 9 bases to trimming and J lost 4 bases; unmatched junction nucleotides: 7. The germline gives CDR1 SNHLY, CDR2 FYNNEI. The CDR3 DNA is TGTGCCAGTACAGGGGGCCAACTTTACGAGCAGTACTTC. Its protein is CASTGGQLYEQYF.

The chain joins TRBV7-9 to TRBJ2-3; perhaps TRBD2 as D (6 bases). CDR1 SEHNR and CDR2 FQNEAQ come from the germline V gene (reference sequence). The length of the CDR3 is 14 residues. Trimming took 2 bases from V and 6 from J, leaving 12 bases between them. The CDR3: CASSLMGGGDTQYF. The CDR3 nucleotides are TGTGCCAGCAGCTTAATGGGGGGTGGGGATACGCAGTATTTT.